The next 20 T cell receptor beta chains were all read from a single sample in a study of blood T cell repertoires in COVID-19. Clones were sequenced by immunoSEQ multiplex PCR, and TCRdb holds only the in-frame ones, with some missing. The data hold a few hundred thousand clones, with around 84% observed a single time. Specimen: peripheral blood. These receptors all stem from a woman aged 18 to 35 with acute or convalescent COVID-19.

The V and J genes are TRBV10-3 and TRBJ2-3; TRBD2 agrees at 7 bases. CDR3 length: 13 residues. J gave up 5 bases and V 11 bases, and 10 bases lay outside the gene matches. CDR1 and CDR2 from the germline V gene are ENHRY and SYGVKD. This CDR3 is CAVKLALGDTQYF. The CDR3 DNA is TGTGCCGTTAAACTAGCGCTGGGAGATACGCAGTATTTT.

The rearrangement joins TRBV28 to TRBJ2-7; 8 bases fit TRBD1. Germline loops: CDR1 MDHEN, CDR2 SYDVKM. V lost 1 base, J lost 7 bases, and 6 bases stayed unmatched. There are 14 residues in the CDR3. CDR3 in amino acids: CASSLSRTGGEQYF. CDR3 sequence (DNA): TGTGCCAGCAGTTTATCTCGAACAGGGGGAGAGCAGTACTTC.

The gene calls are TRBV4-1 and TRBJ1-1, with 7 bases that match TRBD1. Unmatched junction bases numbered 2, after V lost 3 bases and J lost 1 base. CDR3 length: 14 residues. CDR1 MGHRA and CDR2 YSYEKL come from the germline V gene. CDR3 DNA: TGCGCCAGCAGCCACGGGACAGCGAACACTGAAGCTTTCTTT. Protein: CASSHGTANTEAFF.

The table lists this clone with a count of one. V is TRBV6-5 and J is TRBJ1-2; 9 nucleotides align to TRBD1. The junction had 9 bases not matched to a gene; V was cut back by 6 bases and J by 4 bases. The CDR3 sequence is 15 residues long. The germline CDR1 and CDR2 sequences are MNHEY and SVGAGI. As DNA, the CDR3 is TGTGCCAGCAGCAGGGACAGGGAAAGGCTCTATGGCTACACCTTC. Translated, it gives CASSRDRERLYGYTF.

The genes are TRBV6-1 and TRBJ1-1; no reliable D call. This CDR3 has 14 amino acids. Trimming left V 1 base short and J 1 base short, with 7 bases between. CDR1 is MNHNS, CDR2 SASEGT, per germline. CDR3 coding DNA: TGTGCCAGCAGTGAAGTAGAGAGGAACACTGAAGCTTTCTTT. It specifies CASSEVERNTEAFF.

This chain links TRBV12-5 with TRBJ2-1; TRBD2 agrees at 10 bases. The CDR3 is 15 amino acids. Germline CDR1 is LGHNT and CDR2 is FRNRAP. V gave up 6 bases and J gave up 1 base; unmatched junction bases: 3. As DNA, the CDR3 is TGTGCTAGTGGGCCGACTAGCGGGTCCTACAATGAGCAGTTCTTC. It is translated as CASGPTSGSYNEQFF. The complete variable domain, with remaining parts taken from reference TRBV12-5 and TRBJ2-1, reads DARVTQTPRHKVTEMGQEVTMRCQPILGHNTVFWYRQTMMQGLELLAYFRNRAPLDDSGMPKDRFSAEMPDATLATLKIQPSEPRDSAVYFCASGPTSGSYNEQFFGPGTRLTVL.

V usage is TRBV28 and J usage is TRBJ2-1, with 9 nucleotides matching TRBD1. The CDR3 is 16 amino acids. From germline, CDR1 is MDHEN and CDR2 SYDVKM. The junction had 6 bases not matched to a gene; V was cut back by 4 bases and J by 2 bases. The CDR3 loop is CASSSPGQGTYNEQFF. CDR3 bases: TGTGCCAGCAGTTCCCCGGGACAGGGAACCTACAATGAGCAGTTCTTC.

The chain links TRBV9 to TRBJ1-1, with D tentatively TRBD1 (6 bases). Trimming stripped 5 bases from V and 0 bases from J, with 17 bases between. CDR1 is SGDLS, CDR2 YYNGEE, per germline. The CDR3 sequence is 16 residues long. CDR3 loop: CASRGGLGALNTEAFF. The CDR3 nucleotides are TGTGCCAGCAGGGGGGGGCTTGGGGCCCTGAACACTGAAGCTTTCTTT. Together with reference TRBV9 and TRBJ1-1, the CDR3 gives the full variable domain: DSGVTQTPKHLITATGQRVTLRCSPRSGDLSVYWYQQSLDQGLQFLIQYYNGEERAKGNILERFSAQQFPDLHSELNLSSLELGDSALYFCASRGGLGALNTEAFFGQGTRLTVV.

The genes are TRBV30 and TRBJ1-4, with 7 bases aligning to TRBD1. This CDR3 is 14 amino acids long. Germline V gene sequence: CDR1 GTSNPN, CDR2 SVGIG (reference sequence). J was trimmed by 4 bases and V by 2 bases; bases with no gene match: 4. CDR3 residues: CAWSRGQRNEKLFF. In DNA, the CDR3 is TGTGCCTGGAGTAGGGGACAGCGTAATGAAAAACTGTTTTTT.

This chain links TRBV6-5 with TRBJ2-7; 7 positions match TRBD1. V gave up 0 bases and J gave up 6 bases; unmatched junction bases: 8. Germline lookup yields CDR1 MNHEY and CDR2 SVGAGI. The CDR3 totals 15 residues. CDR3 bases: TGTGCCAGCAGTTACTCGAGACAGGGTTTCGGCGAGCAGTACTTC. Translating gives CASSYSRQGFGEQYF.

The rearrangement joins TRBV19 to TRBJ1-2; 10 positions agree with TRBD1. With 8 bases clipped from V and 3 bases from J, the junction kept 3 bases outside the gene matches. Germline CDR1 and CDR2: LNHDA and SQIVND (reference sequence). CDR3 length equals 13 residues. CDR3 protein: CASETGGDYGYTF. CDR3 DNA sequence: TGTGCCAGTGAGACAGGGGGCGACTATGGCTACACCTTC.

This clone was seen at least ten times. The CDR3: CAGRTSGANVLTF. CDR3 DNA sequence: TGTGCTGGGAGGACCTCTGGGGCCAACGTCCTGACTTTC. The V call is TRBV30, the J call TRBJ2-6; maybe TRBD2 (6 bases). The CDR3 loop spans 13 amino acids. CDR1 is GTSNPN and CDR2 is SVGIG in the germline V gene (reference sequence).

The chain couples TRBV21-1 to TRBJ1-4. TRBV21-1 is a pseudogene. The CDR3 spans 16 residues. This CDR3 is CASSNVTIGANEKLFF. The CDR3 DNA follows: TGTGCCAGCAGCAATGTAACTATCGGTGCTAATGAAAAACTGTTTTTT.

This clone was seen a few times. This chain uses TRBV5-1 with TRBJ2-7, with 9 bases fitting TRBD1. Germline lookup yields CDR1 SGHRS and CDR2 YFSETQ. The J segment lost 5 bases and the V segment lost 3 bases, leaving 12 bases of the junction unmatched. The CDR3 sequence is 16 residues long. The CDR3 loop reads CASSSGQGTAMDEQYF. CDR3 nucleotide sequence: TGCGCCAGCAGCTCCGGACAGGGGACCGCTATGGACGAGCAGTACTTC. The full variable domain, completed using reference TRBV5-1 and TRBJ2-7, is KAGVTQTPRYLIKTRGQQVTLSCSPISGHRSVSWYQQTPGQGLQFLFEYFSETQRNKGNFPGRFSGRQFSNSRSEMNVSTLELGDSALYLCASSSGQGTAMDEQYFGPGTRLTVT.

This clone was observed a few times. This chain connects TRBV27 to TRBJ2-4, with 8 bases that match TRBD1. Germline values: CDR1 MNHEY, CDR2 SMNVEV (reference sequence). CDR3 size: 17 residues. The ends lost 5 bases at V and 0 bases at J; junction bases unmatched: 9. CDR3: CASSPTTGGIAKNIQYF. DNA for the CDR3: TGTGCCAGCAGTCCTACCACAGGGGGTATAGCCAAAAACATTCAGTACTTC.

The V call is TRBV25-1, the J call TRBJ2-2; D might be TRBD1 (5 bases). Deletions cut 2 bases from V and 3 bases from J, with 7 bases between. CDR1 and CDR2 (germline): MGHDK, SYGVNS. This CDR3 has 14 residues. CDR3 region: CASSEGAYTGELFF. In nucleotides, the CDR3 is TGTGCCAGCAGTGAAGGGGCTTACACCGGGGAGCTGTTTTTT. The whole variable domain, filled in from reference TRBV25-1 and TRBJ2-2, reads EADIYQTPRYLVIGTGKKITLECSQTMGHDKMYWYQQDPGMELHLIHYSYGVNSTEKGDLSSESTVSRIRTEHFPLTLESARPSHTSQYLCASSEGAYTGELFFGEGSRLTVL.

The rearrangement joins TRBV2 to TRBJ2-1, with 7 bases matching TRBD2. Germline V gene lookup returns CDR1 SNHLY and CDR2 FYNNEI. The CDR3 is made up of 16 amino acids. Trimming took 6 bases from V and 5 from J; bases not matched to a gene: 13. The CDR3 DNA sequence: TGTGCCAGCAGCCCGGACCCGGCAGGGACTAACAATGAGCAGTTCTTC. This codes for CASSPDPAGTNNEQFF.

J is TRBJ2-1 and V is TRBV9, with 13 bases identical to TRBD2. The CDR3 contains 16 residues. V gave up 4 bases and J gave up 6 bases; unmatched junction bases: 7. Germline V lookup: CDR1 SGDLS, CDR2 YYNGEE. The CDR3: CASSLGTSGTRNEQFF. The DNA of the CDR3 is TGTGCCAGCAGCCTTGGGACTAGCGGGACACGCAATGAGCAGTTCTTC. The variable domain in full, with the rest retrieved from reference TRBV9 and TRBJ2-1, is DSGVTQTPKHLITATGQRVTLRCSPRSGDLSVYWYQQSLDQGLQFLIQYYNGEERAKGNILERFSAQQFPDLHSELNLSSLELGDSALYFCASSLGTSGTRNEQFFGPGTRLTVL.

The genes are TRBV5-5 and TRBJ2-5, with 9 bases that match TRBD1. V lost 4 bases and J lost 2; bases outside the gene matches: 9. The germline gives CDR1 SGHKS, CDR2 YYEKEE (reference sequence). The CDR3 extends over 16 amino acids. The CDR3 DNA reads TGTGCCAGCAGCCTTACACTACAGGGGGCACAAGAGACCCAGTACTTC. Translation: CASSLTLQGAQETQYF.

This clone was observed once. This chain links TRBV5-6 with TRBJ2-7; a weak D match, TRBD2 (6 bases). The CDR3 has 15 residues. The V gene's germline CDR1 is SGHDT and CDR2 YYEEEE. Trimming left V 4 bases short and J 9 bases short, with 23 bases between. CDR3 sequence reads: CASSPTGGTTTRQYF. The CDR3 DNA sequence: TGTGCCAGCAGCCCGACCGGGGGAACTACTACGAGGCAGTACTTC.